This T cell receptor beta chain comes out of a study of CD8 T cells in ankylosing spondylitis. A single record per CDR3 protein comes from TCRdb applying MiXCR to the 5' RACE reads. Among more than 250,000 distinct CDR3 sequences listed, 8% were seen once. The sample holds many counts of this clonotype. The target antigen is unknown. Whole-study results and caveats: For ankylosing spondylitis blood, a TCR beta motif of roughly 8 highly homologous variants appeared characteristic.

The V gene end was trimmed by 4 bases and the J gene end by 3 bases; junction bases not matched to a gene: 8. Germline V CDR1 and CDR2: MDHEN, SYDVKM. The CDR3 is 15 amino acids. The receptor comes from a male donor with ankylosing spondylitis. The material sequenced was blood, either unsorted or a sorted T cell fraction (not recorded which). The genes are TRBV28 and TRBJ2-7, with 8 bases lining up with TRBD1. The CDR3 is CASSYPGTGNYEQYF. The CDR3 DNA reads TGTGCCAGCAGTTACCCCGGGACAGGCAACTACGAGCAGTACTTC.